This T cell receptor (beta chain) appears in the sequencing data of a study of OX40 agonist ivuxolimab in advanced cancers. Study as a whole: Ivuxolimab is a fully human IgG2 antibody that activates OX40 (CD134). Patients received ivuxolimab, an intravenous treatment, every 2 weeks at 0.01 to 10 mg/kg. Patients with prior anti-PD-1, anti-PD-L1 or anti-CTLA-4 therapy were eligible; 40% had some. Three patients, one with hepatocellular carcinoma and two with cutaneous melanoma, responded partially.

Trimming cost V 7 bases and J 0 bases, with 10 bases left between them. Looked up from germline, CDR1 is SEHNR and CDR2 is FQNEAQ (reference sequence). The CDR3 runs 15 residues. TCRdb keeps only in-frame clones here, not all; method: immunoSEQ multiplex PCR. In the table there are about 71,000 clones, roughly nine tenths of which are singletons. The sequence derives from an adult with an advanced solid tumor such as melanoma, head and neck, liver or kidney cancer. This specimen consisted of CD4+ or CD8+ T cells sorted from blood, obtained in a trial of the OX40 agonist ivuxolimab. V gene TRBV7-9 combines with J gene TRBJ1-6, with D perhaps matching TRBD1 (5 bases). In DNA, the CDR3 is TGTGCCAGCACCCGGGGGAGCTCCTATAATTCACCCCTCCACTTT. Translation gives CASTRGSSYNSPLHF.